Following are 20 T cell receptor beta chains from one sample sequenced in a study of cytomegalovirus exposure and HLA in healthy donors. 13 Jbeta primers and 60 Vbeta primers were used for the PCR. Only in-frame clones appear in the TCRdb table, and some are missing; sequencing was by immunoSEQ multiplex PCR. The table lists around 170,000 clones, approximately 83% of them singletons. Input material: PBMCs. These receptor sequences come from a woman aged 18-35 years in good health and CMV-seronegative.

J is TRBJ1-4 and V is TRBV5-1; a possible D gene is TRBD1 (6 bases). V was pared by 0 bases and J by 8 bases, with 11 bases between. The CDR3 covers 14 residues. The germline CDR1 and CDR2 sequences are SGHRS and YFSETQ. The CDR3: CASSLAQGGEKLFF. CDR3 DNA sequence: TGCGCCAGCAGCTTGGCACAGGGAGGGGAAAAACTGTTTTTT.

J is TRBJ2-1 and V is TRBV7-6; perhaps TRBD1 as D (5 bases). Trimming pared 3 bases from V and 4 bases from J, leaving 13 bases between. Germline V gene sequence: CDR1 SGHVS, CDR2 FNYEAQ. This CDR3 contains 15 residues. The CDR3 DNA is TGTGCCAGCAGCTTTGCCGTCAGGGCTTACAATGAGCAGTTCTTC. It specifies CASSFAVRAYNEQFF.

The chain recombines TRBV7-2 with TRBJ1-2; a weak D match, TRBD1 (5 bases). This CDR3 contains 13 residues. V lost 1 base, J lost 5 bases, and 8 bases lay in between. CDR1 and CDR2 (germline): SGHTA, FQGNSA. The CDR3: CASSLGGAYGYTF. CDR3 DNA: TGTGCCAGCAGCTTAGGGGGCGCTTATGGCTACACCTTC.

This clone is a singleton in its sample. The chain links TRBV10-2 to TRBJ2-1; no firm D call. The CDR3 contains 15 residues. Germline V gene sequence: CDR1 WSHSY, CDR2 SAAADI. V gave up 8 bases and J gave up 3 bases, with 17 bases separating them. The CDR3 sequence: CASSVAFPNYNEQFF. CDR3 in DNA: TGCGCCAGCTCGGTAGCCTTCCCTAACTACAATGAGCAGTTCTTC.

This chain uses TRBV28 with TRBJ2-5, with 7 bases identical to TRBD2. The closer fit of TRBJ2-7 to the DNA end suggests the J call may be wrong. Germline CDR1 MDHEN, CDR2 SYDVKM. CDR3 length: 13 amino acids. The CDR3 coding sequence is TGTGCCAGCAGGTGGACTAGTCGGTACGAGCAGTACTTC. It encodes CASRWTSRYEQYF.

The genes are TRBV28 and TRBJ2-7, with TRBD2 identical over 8 bases. The junction had 4 bases not matched to a gene; V was cut back by 6 bases and J by 6 bases. The CDR3 consists of 12 residues. In germline, CDR1 is MDHEN, CDR2 SYDVKM. The CDR3 loop is CASSQRGTEQYF. CDR3 coding DNA: TGTGCCAGCAGCCAGCGGGGGACCGAGCAGTACTTC.

This sequence joins TRBV2 and TRBJ2-1; D is possibly TRBD2 (6 bases). The CDR3 runs to 11 residues. Per the germline V gene, CDR1 is SNHLY and CDR2 is FYNNEI. The germline V and J ends were trimmed by 8 bases and 9 bases, with 11 bases remaining between them. CDR3 sequence reads: CASVLGGEQFF. The DNA of the CDR3 is TGTGCCAGCGTCCTGGGGGGTGAGCAGTTCTTC.

This clone turned up a few times. The chain employs TRBV6-5 and TRBJ1-5; D is possibly TRBD1 (6 bases). The CDR3 length is 15 residues. CDR1 is MNHEY and CDR2 is SVGAGI in the germline V gene. V dropped 7 bases and J dropped 6 bases, with 19 bases sitting between them. CDR3 sequence: CASTPTTGTGQPQHF. CDR3 bases: TGTGCCAGCACCCCAACAACAGGGACGGGTCAGCCCCAGCATTTT.

CDR3 loop: CASSVTGPIKKLFF. DNA for the CDR3: TGTGCCAGCAGTGTAACAGGCCCGATTAAAAAACTGTTTTTT. The chain combines TRBV6-1 with TRBJ1-4, with D possibly matching TRBD1 (5 bases). This CDR3 has 14 residues. The germline V gene encodes CDR1 MNHNS and CDR2 SASEGT. Trimming stripped 4 bases from V and 9 bases from J, with 15 bases between.

The V call is TRBV5-5, the J call TRBJ1-1, with unresolved D. CDR1 is SGHKS and CDR2 is YYEKEE in the germline V gene (reference sequence). CDR3 size: 13 residues. V lost 0 bases to trimming and J lost 4 bases, with 7 bases between them. CDR3 in DNA: TGTGCCAGCAGCTTGGTGAGAGGCACTGAAGCTTTCTTT. It encodes CASSLVRGTEAFF.

V is TRBV18 and J is TRBJ2-5; D possibly corresponds to TRBD1 (7 bases). CDR3 length: 13 amino acids. Looked up from germline, CDR1 is KGHSH and CDR2 is LQKENI. V shed 5 bases and J shed 11 bases, with 18 bases lying between them. In DNA, the CDR3 is TGTGCCAGCTCAGGGGGGCGAGACAGGGAGCAGTACTTC. This gives the protein CASSGGRDREQYF. Full variable domain (missing parts from reference TRBV18 and TRBJ2-5): NAGVMQNPRHLVRRRGQEARLRCSPMKGHSHVYWYRQLPEEGLKFMVYLQKENIIDESGMPKERFSAEFPKEGPSILRIQQVVRGDSAAYFCASSGGRDREQYFGPGTRLLVL.

This clone came up once. V usage is TRBV10-3 and J usage is TRBJ2-7; D possibly corresponds to TRBD1 (7 bases). Germline CDR1 reads ENHRY; CDR2 reads SYGVKD. This CDR3 is 13 amino acids long. Deletions cut 10 bases from V and 5 bases from J, with 18 bases between. Here the CDR3 DNA reads TGTGCCACAGGAGGGGGCAGGGCCCACGAGCAGTACTTC. The encoded protein is CATGGGRAHEQYF.

The chain combines TRBV19 with TRBJ1-1, with TRBD1 matching 9 bases. V gave up 7 bases and J gave up 0 bases; unmatched junction bases: 9. The CDR3 sequence is 16 residues long. Per the germline V gene, CDR1 is LNHDA and CDR2 is SQIVND (reference sequence). In DNA form, the CDR3 reads TGTGCCAGTATTAACAGGGGGCTCGGGGTGAACACTGAAGCTTTCTTT. Translation: CASINRGLGVNTEAFF. The full variable domain, with the rest looked up from reference TRBV19 and TRBJ1-1, is DGGITQSPKYLFRKEGQNVTLSCEQNLNHDAMYWYRQDPGQGLRLIYYSQIVNDFQKGDIAEGYSVSREKKESFPLTVTSAQKNPTAFYLCASINRGLGVNTEAFFGQGTRLTVV.

This sequence joins TRBV7-9 and TRBJ1-4, with a weak D call TRBD1 (5 bases). Germline V CDR1 and CDR2: SEHNR, FQNEAQ (reference sequence). The V gene lost 3 bases and the J gene lost 5 bases, with 13 bases spanning the gap. This CDR3 is built from 15 residues. The CDR3 is CASSLPRGDNEKLFF. CDR3 in DNA: TGTGCCAGCAGCTTGCCACGGGGGGACAATGAAAAACTGTTTTTT.

The chain joins TRBV2 to TRBJ2-1; D unresolved. Trimming took 5 bases from V and 5 from J, leaving 7 bases between them. Germline CDR1 reads SNHLY; CDR2 reads FYNNEI. This CDR3 is built from 12 residues. CDR3 sequence reads: CASSRENNEQFF. The CDR3 DNA reads TGTGCCAGCAGTAGAGAAAACAATGAGCAGTTCTTC. The entire variable domain, with the rest obtained from reference TRBV2 and TRBJ2-1, is as follows: EPEVTQTPSHQVTQMGQEVILRCVPISNHLYFYWYRQILGQKVEFLVSFYNNEISEKSEIFDDQFSVERPDGSNFTLKIRSTKLEDSAMYFCASSRENNEQFFGPGTRLTVL.

This chain uses TRBV7-6 with TRBJ2-7, with D hard to call. CDR1 is SGHVS, CDR2 FNYEAQ, per germline. Trimming left V 1 base short and J 2 bases short, with 12 bases between. The CDR3 spans 15 residues. Here the CDR3 DNA reads TGTGCCAGCAGCTTAGGCGGTGCGGCAGCCTACGAGCAGTACTTC. Amino acids: CASSLGGAAAYEQYF.

This chain's CDR3 is CASSFGGLNTEAFF. In nucleotides, the CDR3 is TGTGCCAGCAGCTTCGGGGGTCTGAACACTGAAGCTTTCTTT. The genes are TRBV2 and TRBJ1-1, with TRBD1 as a possible D gene (5 bases). V dropped 6 bases and J dropped 0 bases, with 11 bases sitting between them. The V gene's germline CDR1 is SNHLY and CDR2 FYNNEI. This CDR3 spans 14 amino acids.

The chain employs TRBV27 and TRBJ1-2, with D unclear. V was cut by 5 bases and J by 1 base, with 8 bases left in between. Germline-derived CDR1 and CDR2 are MNHEY and SMNVEV (reference sequence). The CDR3 contains 13 residues. The CDR3 DNA reads as TGTGCCAGCAGTCCTACAGTTAACTATGGCTACACCTTC. Translation: CASSPTVNYGYTF.

This sequence joins TRBV5-1 and TRBJ1-2, with 7 bases matching TRBD1. From germline, CDR1 is SGHRS and CDR2 YFSETQ. V shed 3 bases and J 8 bases; nucleotides not matched to a gene: 7. The CDR3 extends over 13 amino acids. Written as DNA, the CDR3 is TGCGCCAGCAGCTCCCAGGGGGTCGCCGGCTACACCTTC. The encoded protein is CASSSQGVAGYTF. Full variable domain (remainder filled in from reference TRBV5-1 and TRBJ1-2): KAGVTQTPRYLIKTRGQQVTLSCSPISGHRSVSWYQQTPGQGLQFLFEYFSETQRNKGNFPGRFSGRQFSNSRSEMNVSTLELGDSALYLCASSSQGVAGYTFGSGTRLTVV.

The J gene is TRBJ1-2, the V gene TRBV19; TRBD1 matches at 7 bases. Trimming at V came to 6 bases and at J to 6 bases, leaving 10 bases not matched to a gene. The CDR3 consists of 14 residues. Germline CDR1 and CDR2: LNHDA and SQIVND (reference sequence). The CDR3 region is CASRTRRGGDGYTF. CDR3 bases: TGTGCCAGTAGGACCAGACGAGGGGGCGATGGCTACACCTTC.